This T cell receptor (beta chain) was profiled in a study of blood T cell repertoires in COVID-19. The V and J ends lost 2 bases and 7 bases, in that order; junction bases with no gene match: 10. CDR3 length: 16 residues. In germline, CDR1 is MGHDK, CDR2 SYGVNS. Authors' methods: From reference gene primer amplification, estimates of nucleated cell counts were derived. TCRdb keeps only in-frame clones here, not all; method: immunoSEQ multiplex PCR. V and J calls and clone size are as listed in that table; D and trimming were resolved from the DNA. Of hundreds of thousands of clones listed, 85% to 90% were seen once; the top ten hold 3.5% to 4.5%. A few counts support this clone.

The sequenced material came from PBMCs or T cells enriched from blood (not recorded which). The clonotype originates from a woman aged 25 to 45 who had recovered from COVID-19. The rearrangement links TRBV25-1 to TRBJ2-1; 8 bases line up with TRBD2. The CDR3 bases are TGTGCCAGCAGTGAAGGGGGAGCGGGAGTTGGTAATGAGCAGTTCTTC. This encodes CASSEGGAGVGNEQFF. Combining the CDR3 with reference TRBV25-1 and TRBJ2-1 gives the whole variable domain EADIYQTPRYLVIGTGKKITLECSQTMGHDKMYWYQQDPGMELHLIHYSYGVNSTEKGDLSSESTVSRIRTEHFPLTLESARPSHTSQYLCASSEGGAGVGNEQFFGPGTRLTVL.